This T cell receptor (beta chain) derives from a study of neurological immune-mediated disorders. About the study: A relapsing-remitting course was seen in most of the 34 multiple sclerosis patients and a secondary progressive course in 3.

Between the trimmed V and J ends, which lost 3 bases and 7 bases, there was a span of 19 bases. CDR1 is SGDLS and CDR2 is YYNGEE in the germline V gene. The CDR3 contains 15 residues. This clonotype was counted at least ten times. cDNA synthesis was performed by 5'RACE with 10-nucleotide random UMIs. TCRdb analysed the 5' RACE reads with MiXCR anew, one entry per CDR3 protein. The sample contains tens of thousands of distinct CDR3 sequences, around 2.6% of which appear only once. This receptor was identified in a woman in her 30s with multiple sclerosis. The rearrangement uses TRBV9 and TRBJ1-1; possibly TRBD1 for D (5 bases). Sequencing input: PBMCs. The CDR3 protein is CASSESLGVQNEAFF. The CDR3 DNA is TGTGCCAGCAGCGAATCCCTGGGGGTGCAGAATGAAGCTTTCTTT.